The subject of this entry is one TCR beta chain. The antigen is unknown. These data belong to a study of shared clonotypes between healthy human individuals. Overall study: Participating donors consisted of a couple of women and a few men aged 18 to 49. General observations from the study: Sampling covered nothing but blood. Tissue TCR repertoires likely differ from those found in blood. Donors were few, which limited the genetic and exposure-history diversity represented.

Germline-derived CDR1 and CDR2 are MNHEY and SMNVEV (reference sequence). J was trimmed by 6 bases and V by 4 bases; bases with no gene match: 7. CDR3 length equals 15 residues. On ten immunoSEQ deep assay plates, unsorted PBMC DNA was sequenced. Profiled with immunoSEQ multiplex PCR; TCRdb holds only in-frame clones, not every one. The sample includes some 470,000 clones, 76% seen only once; the top ten take under 15%. The chain joins TRBV27 to TRBJ2-7; 12 bases are shared with TRBD2. The sequence was obtained from a woman aged 35 to 49 in good health. Some clones in this sample may be carry-over from other donors' samples. Sequencing used PBMCs. The CDR3 sequence is CASSSTLAGGTEQYF. The CDR3 nucleotides read TGTGCCAGCAGTTCCACACTAGCGGGAGGCACCGAGCAGTACTTC.